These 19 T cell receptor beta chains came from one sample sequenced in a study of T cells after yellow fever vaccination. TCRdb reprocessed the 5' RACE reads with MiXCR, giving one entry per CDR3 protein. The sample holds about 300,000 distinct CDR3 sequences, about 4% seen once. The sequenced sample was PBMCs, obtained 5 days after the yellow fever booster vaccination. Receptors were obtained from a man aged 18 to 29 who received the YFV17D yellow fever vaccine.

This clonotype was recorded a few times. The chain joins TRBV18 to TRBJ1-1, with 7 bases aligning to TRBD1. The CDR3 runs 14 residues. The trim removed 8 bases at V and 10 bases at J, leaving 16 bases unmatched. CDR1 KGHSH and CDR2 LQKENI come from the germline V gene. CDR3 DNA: TGTGCCAGCCGTCCCGTAACAGGGGCCCGGGGAGCTTTCTTT. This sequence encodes CASRPVTGARGAFF.

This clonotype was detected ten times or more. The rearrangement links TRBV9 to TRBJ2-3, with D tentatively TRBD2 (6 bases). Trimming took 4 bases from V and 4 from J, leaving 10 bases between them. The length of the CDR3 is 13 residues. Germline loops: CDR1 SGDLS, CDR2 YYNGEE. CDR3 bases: TGTGCCAGCAGCTGGGGACTTGCAGATACGCAGTATTTT. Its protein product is CASSWGLADTQYF.

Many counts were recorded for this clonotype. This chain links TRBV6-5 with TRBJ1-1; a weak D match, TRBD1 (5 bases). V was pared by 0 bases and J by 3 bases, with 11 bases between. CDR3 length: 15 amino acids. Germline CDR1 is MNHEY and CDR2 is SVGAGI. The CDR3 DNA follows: TGTGCCAGCAGTTACTCGTTTGCGGGGGACACTGAAGCTTTCTTT. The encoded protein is CASSYSFAGDTEAFF.

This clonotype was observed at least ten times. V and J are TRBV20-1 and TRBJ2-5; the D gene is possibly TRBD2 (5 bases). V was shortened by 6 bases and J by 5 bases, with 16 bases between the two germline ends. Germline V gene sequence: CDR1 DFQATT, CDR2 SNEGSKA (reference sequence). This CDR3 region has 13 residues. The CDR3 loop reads CSAVFQERETQYF. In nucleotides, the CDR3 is TGCAGTGCCGTTTTCCAGGAGCGGGAGACCCAGTACTTC.

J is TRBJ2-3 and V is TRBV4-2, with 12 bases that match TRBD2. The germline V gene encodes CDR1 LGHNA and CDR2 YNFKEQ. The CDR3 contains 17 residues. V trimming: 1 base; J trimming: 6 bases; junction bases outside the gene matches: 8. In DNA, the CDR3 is TGTGCCAGCAGCCAAGCGGCTAGCGGGGGGGTGGGGGATACGCAGTATTTT. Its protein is CASSQAASGGVGDTQYF.

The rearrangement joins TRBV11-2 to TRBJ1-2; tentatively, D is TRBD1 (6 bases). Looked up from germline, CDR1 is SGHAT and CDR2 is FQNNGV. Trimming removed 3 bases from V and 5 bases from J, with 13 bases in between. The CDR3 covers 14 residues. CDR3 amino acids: CASSLEGEAYGYTF. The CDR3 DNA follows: TGTGCCAGCAGCTTGGAGGGGGAGGCTTATGGCTACACCTTC.

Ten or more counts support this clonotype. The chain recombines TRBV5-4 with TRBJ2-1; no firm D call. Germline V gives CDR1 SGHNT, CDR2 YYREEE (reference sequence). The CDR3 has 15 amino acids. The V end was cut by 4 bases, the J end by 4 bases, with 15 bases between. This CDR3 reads CASSRDERNYNEQFF. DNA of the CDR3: TGTGCCAGCAGCCGCGACGAGCGCAATTACAATGAGCAGTTCTTC.

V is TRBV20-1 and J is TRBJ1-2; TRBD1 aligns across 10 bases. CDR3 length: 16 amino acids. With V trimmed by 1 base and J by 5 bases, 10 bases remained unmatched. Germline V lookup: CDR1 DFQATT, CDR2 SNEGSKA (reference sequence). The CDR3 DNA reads TGCAGTGCTAGAGTAGTACGGACAGGGGGAGGGTATGGCTACACCTTC. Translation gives CSARVVRTGGGYGYTF.

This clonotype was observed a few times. CDR3 in DNA: TGTGCCAGCAGAAGACCTAACCAAGGCTACACCTTC. The encoded protein is CASRRPNQGYTF. J is TRBJ1-2 and V is TRBV28; D is ambiguous. The CDR3 covers 12 residues. V dropped 6 bases and J dropped 8 bases, with 13 bases sitting between them. Germline V gives CDR1 MDHEN, CDR2 SYDVKM.

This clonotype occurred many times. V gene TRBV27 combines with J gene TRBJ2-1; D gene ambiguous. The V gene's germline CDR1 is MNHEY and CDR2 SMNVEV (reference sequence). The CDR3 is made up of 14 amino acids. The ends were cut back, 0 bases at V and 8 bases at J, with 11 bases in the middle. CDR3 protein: CASSLSAFRYEQFF. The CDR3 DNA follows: TGTGCCAGCAGTTTATCAGCCTTCCGATATGAGCAGTTCTTC.

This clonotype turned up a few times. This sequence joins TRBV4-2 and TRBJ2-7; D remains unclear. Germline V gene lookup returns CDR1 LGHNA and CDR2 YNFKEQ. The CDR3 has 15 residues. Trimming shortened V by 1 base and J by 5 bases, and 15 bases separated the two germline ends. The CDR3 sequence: CASSQAASRSHEQYF. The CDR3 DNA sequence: TGTGCCAGCAGCCAAGCTGCTTCGAGGTCTCACGAGCAGTACTTC.

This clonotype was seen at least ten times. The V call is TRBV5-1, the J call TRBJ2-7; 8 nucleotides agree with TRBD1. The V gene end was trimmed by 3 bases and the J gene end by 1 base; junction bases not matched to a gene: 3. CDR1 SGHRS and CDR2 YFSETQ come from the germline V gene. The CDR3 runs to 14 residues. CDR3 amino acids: CASSSTGGSYEQYV. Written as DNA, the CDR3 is TGCGCCAGCAGCTCTACAGGGGGTTCCTACGAGCAGTACGTC.

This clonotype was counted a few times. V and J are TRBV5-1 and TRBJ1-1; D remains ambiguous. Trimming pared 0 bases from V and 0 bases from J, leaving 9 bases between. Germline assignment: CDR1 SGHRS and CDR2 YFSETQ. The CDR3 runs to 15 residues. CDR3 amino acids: CASSLGLKVNTEAFF. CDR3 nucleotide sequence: TGCGCCAGCAGCTTGGGGCTTAAAGTGAACACTGAAGCTTTCTTT.

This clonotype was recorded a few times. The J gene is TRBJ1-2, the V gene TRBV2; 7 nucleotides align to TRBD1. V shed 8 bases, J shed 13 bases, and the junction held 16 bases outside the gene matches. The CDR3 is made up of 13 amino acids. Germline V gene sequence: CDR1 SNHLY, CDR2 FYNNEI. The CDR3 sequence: CASLNSLGTAATF. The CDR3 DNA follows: TGTGCCAGCCTAAATAGTCTGGGGACAGCAGCCACCTTC. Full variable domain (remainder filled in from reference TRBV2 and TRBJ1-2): EPEVTQTPSHQVTQMGQEVILRCVPISNHLYFYWYRQILGQKVEFLVSFYNNEISEKSEIFDDQFSVERPDGSNFTLKIRSTKLEDSAMYFCASLNSLGTAATFGSGTRLTVV.

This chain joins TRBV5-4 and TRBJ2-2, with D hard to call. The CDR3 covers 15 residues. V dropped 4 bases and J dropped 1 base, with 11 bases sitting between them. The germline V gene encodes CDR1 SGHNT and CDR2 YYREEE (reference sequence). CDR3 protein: CASSPFGRNTGELFF. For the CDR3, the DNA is TGTGCCAGCAGCCCATTCGGGCGGAACACCGGGGAGCTGTTTTTT.

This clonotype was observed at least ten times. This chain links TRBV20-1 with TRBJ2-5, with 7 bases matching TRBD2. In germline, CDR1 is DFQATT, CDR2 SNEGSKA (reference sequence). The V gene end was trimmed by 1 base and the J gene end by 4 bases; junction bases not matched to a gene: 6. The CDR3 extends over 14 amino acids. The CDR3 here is CSARVGRVTETQYF. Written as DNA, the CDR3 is TGCAGTGCTAGAGTTGGGAGGGTCACAGAGACCCAGTACTTC.

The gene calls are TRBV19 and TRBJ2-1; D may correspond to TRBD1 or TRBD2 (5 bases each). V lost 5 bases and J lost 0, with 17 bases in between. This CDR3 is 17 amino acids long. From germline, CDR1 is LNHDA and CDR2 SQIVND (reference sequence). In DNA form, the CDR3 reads TGTGCCAGTAGTCCCCCGGGACCCCAAAGCTCCTACAATGAGCAGTTCTTC. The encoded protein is CASSPPGPQSSYNEQFF.

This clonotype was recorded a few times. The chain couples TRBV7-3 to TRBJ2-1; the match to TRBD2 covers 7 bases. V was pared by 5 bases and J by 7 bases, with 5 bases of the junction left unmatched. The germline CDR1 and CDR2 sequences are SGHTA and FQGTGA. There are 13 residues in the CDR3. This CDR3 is CASSPNGGNEQFF. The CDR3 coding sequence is TGTGCCAGCAGCCCTAACGGGGGGAATGAGCAGTTCTTC.

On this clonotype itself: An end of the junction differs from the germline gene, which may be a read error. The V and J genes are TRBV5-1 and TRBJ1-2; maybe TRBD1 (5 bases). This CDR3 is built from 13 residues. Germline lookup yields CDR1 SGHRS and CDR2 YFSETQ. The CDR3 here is CASSPGGGPRGDF. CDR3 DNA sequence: TGCGCCAGCAGCCCTGGTGGTGGACCTAGAGGGGATTTC.